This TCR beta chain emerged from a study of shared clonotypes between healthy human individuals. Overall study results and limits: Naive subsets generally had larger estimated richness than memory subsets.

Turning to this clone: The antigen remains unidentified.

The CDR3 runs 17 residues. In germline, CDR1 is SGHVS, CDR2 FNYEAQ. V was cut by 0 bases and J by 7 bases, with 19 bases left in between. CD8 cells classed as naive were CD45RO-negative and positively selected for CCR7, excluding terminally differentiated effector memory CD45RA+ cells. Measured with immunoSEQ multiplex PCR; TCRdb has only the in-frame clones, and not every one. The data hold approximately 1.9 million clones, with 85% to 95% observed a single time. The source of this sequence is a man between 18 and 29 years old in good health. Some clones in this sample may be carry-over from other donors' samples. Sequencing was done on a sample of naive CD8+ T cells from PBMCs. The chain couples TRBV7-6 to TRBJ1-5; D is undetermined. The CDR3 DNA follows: TGTGCCAGCAGCTTAGCTCCAAGGACCCGGGAGGGACAGCCCCAGCATTTT. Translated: CASSLAPRTREGQPQHF.